Listed below are T cell receptor beta chains from one sample, sequenced in a study of beta chain features in type 1 diabetes. Profiled with immunoSEQ multiplex PCR; TCRdb holds only in-frame clones, not every one. This table holds fewer than 550,000 clones, approximately 10% found once. The sample was naive CD4+ T cells from blood. The receptors were gathered from a woman under 30 in good health. CDR3s include the opening cysteine and the closing phenylalanine or tryptophan. The D gene is left open where the match is weak. Where a row states a size, it is once, few, many or the class of an expanded clone; other rows omit it.

D: TRBD1
V: TRBV6-5
J: TRBJ2-7
size: few
DNA: TGTGCCAGCAGTTACTCTTCCGGGACAGGTTCCTACGAGCAGTACTTC
CDR3: CASSYSSGTGSYEQYF

D: NA
V: TRBV28
J: TRBJ1-1
size: few
DNA: TGTGCCAGCAGAGGACAGATCATGAACACTGAAGCTTTCTTT
CDR3: CASRGQIMNTEAFF

D: TRBD1
V: TRBV7-9
J: TRBJ1-2
size: NA
DNA: TGTGCCAGCAGCTCCCGACAGGGGAATCTATATGGCTACACCTTC
CDR3: CASSSRQGNLYGYTF

D: TRBD2
V: TRBV7-8
J: TRBJ2-3
size: few
DNA: TGTGCCAGCAACCCGTGGGAGGGCCGGGGCACAGATACGCAGTATTTT
CDR3: CASNPWEGRGTDTQYF

D: NA
V: TRBV27
J: TRBJ2-3
size: NA
DNA: TGTGCCAGCTGGGGCAGGGGCTATGATACGCAGTATTTT
CDR3: CASWGRGYDTQYF

D: NA
V: TRBV9
J: TRBJ2-3
size: few
DNA: TGTGCCAGCAGCCCCGCTAGCGAGGATACGCAGTATTTT
CDR3: CASSPASEDTQYF

D: TRBD1
V: TRBV27
J: TRBJ1-1
size: few
DNA: TGTGCCAGCAGTCCGAGACAGGGCTTAACGAACACTGAAGCTTTCTTT
CDR3: CASSPRQGLTNTEAFF

D: NA
V: TRBV15
J: TRBJ2-1
size: NA
DNA: TGTGCCACCAGCGGCCTACAGGCCCCTGCCTACAATGAGCAGTTCTTC
CDR3: CATSGLQAPAYNEQFF

D: TRBD1
V: TRBV29-1
J: TRBJ1-2
size: few
DNA: TGCAGCGTCCGACAGGGGGGCTATGGCTACACCTTC
CDR3: CSVRQGGYGYTF

D: NA
V: TRBV7-2
J: TRBJ2-5
size: NA
DNA: TGTGCCAGCAGCTTAGCGCGGGTGCGTGAGACCCAGTACTTC
CDR3: CASSLARVRETQYF

D: NA
V: TRBV7-2
J: TRBJ2-5
size: few
DNA: TGTGCCAGCAGCCGCCAAGAGACCCAGTACTTC
CDR3: CASSRQETQYF

D: TRBD1
V: TRBV7-9
J: TRBJ2-7
size: few
DNA: TGTGCCAGCAGCCGGGACAGCTACTCCTACGAGCAGTACTTC
CDR3: CASSRDSYSYEQYF

D: NA
V: TRBV25-1
J: TRBJ1-2
size: NA
DNA: TGTGCCAGCAGTGAAGGGAGTGGCTACACCTTC
CDR3: CASSEGSGYTF

D: NA
V: TRBV5-1
J: TRBJ2-3
size: few
DNA: TGCGCCAGCAGCCCGGAGGGGGATACGCAGTATTTT
CDR3: CASSPEGDTQYF

D: NA
V: TRBV9
J: TRBJ2-2
size: NA
DNA: TGTGCCAGCAGCCCAGATTATGGGTGGACCGGGGAGCTGTTTTTT
CDR3: CASSPDYGWTGELFF

D: TRBD1
V: TRBV23-1
J: TRBJ2-2
size: few
DNA: TGCGCCAGCAGTCAATACCGGGACAGGGGCGGGGAGCTGTTTTTT
CDR3: CASSQYRDRGGELFF

D: NA
V: TRBV2
J: TRBJ1-2
size: NA
DNA: TGTGCCAGCAGTGAAGTGGGACTCAATCACTTC
CDR3: CASSEVGLNHF

D: NA
V: TRBV7-2
J: TRBJ2-1
size: NA
DNA: TGTGCCAGCAGCTTAGCAGAGGGCCCTCATGAGCAGTTCTTC
CDR3: CASSLAEGPHEQFF

D: TRBD1
V: TRBV19
J: TRBJ2-1
size: few
DNA: TGTGCCAGTAGTCCTCTTTATCGGACAGGGCCCAATGAGCAGTTCTTC
CDR3: CASSPLYRTGPNEQFF

D: NA
V: TRBV4-1
J: TRBJ2-5
size: NA
DNA: TGCGCCAGCAGCCAAGATCGGAAGGGGTCGTACCAAGAGACCCAGTACTTC
CDR3: CASSQDRKGSYQETQYF

D: NA
V: TRBV4-3
J: TRBJ2-7
size: NA
DNA: TGCGCCAGCAGCCGATCCCTAGGCCAGGCTGCTTACGAGCAGTACTTC
CDR3: CASSRSLGQAAYEQYF

D: TRBD1
V: TRBV6-5
J: TRBJ1-4
size: NA
DNA: TGTGCCACCGGGACAGCTATTGAAAAACTGTTTTTT
CDR3: CATGTAIEKLFF

D: NA
V: TRBV6-1
J: TRBJ2-2
size: NA
DNA: TGTGCCAGCAGTTGGTCAGCCGGGGAGCTGTTTTTT
CDR3: CASSWSAGELFF

D: TRBD2
V: TRBV30
J: TRBJ2-7
size: NA
DNA: TGTGCCTCTACGCCAGCGGGAGGGCCCGAGCAGTACTTC
CDR3: CASTPAGGPEQYF

D: NA
V: TRBV11-2
J: TRBJ2-1
size: NA
DNA: TGTGCCAGCAGCTTTTCAACCTACAATGAGCAGTTCTTC
CDR3: CASSFSTYNEQFF

D: NA
V: TRBV6-5
J: TRBJ1-1
size: NA
DNA: TGTGCCAGCATCCAAGGGACACAGAACACTGAAGCTTTCTTT
CDR3: CASIQGTQNTEAFF

D: NA
V: TRBV29-1
J: TRBJ1-1
size: few
DNA: TGCAGCGTTGTTTACCACACTGAAGCTTTCTTT
CDR3: CSVVYHTEAFF

D: TRBD1
V: TRBV19
J: TRBJ1-2
size: few
DNA: TGTGCCAGTAGTATATACAGGGGGTCTGGTTCGGATGGCTACACCTTC
CDR3: CASSIYRGSGSDGYTF

D: NA
V: TRBV19
J: TRBJ1-1
size: NA
DNA: TGTGCCAGTAGTACAAGGGGAAGGTTGTCTGAAGCTTTCTTT
CDR3: CASSTRGRLSEAFF

D: NA
V: TRBV5-1
J: TRBJ2-1
size: few
DNA: TGCGCCAGCAGTCAGGGCGCCGCCTACAATGAGCAGTTCTTC
CDR3: CASSQGAAYNEQFF

D: NA
V: TRBV25-1
J: TRBJ2-7
size: few
DNA: TGTGCCAGCAGTGTTACAGGGACCTACGAGCAGTACTTC
CDR3: CASSVTGTYEQYF

D: TRBD1
V: TRBV9
J: TRBJ2-7
size: NA
DNA: TGTGCCAGCAGCCGACAGGGGAGCTCCTACGAGCAGTACTTC
CDR3: CASSRQGSSYEQYF

D: NA
V: TRBV30
J: TRBJ2-6
size: few
DNA: TGTGCCTGGAGAAGGGACGGGAAAATCTCTGGGGCCAACGTCCTGACTTTC
CDR3: CAWRRDGKISGANVLTF

D: NA
V: TRBV4-3
J: TRBJ2-1
size: few
DNA: TGCGCCAGCAGCCGGGGTAGGGCGGATAATGAGCAGTTCTTC
CDR3: CASSRGRADNEQFF

D: NA
V: TRBV29-1
J: TRBJ2-1
size: few
DNA: TGCAGCGCCTTGAGGCAGGGCGGATACAATGAGCAGTTCTTC
CDR3: CSALRQGGYNEQFF

D: TRBD1
V: TRBV6-6
J: TRBJ2-3
size: NA
DNA: TGTGCCAGCAGTCTCGGACAGGGCGGCGATACGCAGTATTTT
CDR3: CASSLGQGGDTQYF

D: TRBD1
V: TRBV13
J: TRBJ1-2
size: few
DNA: TGTGCCAGCAGCAGAACAGGGGGGGACTATGGCTACACCTTC
CDR3: CASSRTGGDYGYTF

D: NA
V: TRBV4-2
J: TRBJ2-4
size: NA
DNA: TGTGCCAGCAGCCAAGGAGTAAGGGGACCGGGGGTTTACTTC
CDR3: CASSQGVRGPGVYF

D: NA
V: TRBV7-6
J: TRBJ2-1
size: NA
DNA: TGTGCCAGCAGCGGAAGGGCTAGCGAGGGCAATGAGCAGTTCTTC
CDR3: CASSGRASEGNEQFF

D: TRBD2
V: TRBV15
J: TRBJ2-3
size: few
DNA: TGTGCCACCAGCATCGCACAGCGGGGACCCACAGATACGCAGTATTTT
CDR3: CATSIAQRGPTDTQYF

D: TRBD1
V: TRBV30
J: TRBJ2-5
size: NA
DNA: TGTGCCTGGAGTGTTGCAGGGGGCGGAGAGACCCAGTACTTC
CDR3: CAWSVAGGGETQYF

D: NA
V: TRBV25-1
J: TRBJ1-1
size: few
DNA: TGTGCCAGCAGTGATCGGGCGTTGGCCACTGAAGCTTTCTTT
CDR3: CASSDRALATEAFF

D: NA
V: TRBV6-5
J: TRBJ2-3
size: NA
DNA: TGTGCCAGCAGGGGAACGGGGTACACAGATACGCAGTATTTT
CDR3: CASRGTGYTDTQYF

D: NA
V: TRBV23-1
J: TRBJ1-5
size: NA
DNA: TGCGCCAGCAGTCCCGCTAAACCGCACAGGGACGCTCAGCCCCAGCATTTT
CDR3: CASSPAKPHRDAQPQHF

D: NA
V: TRBV19
J: TRBJ2-5
size: few
DNA: TGTGCCAGTAGGGGACCGAACCAAGAGACCCAGTACTTC
CDR3: CASRGPNQETQYF

D: NA
V: TRBV6-5
J: TRBJ1-5
size: once
DNA: TGTGCCAGCAGCCTCAGTTGGGGGGCGGGTCAGCCCCAGCATTTT
CDR3: CASSLSWGAGQPQHF

D: NA
V: TRBV14
J: TRBJ1-1
size: few
DNA: TGTGCCAGCAGTCCGCCTGGGGTTAACACTGAAGCTTTCTTT
CDR3: CASSPPGVNTEAFF

D: NA
V: TRBV5-1
J: TRBJ2-7
size: few
DNA: TGCGCCAGCAGCTTGGCCGGGGGCCGCGAGCAGTACTTC
CDR3: CASSLAGGREQYF

D: NA
V: TRBV10-3
J: TRBJ2-7
size: NA
DNA: TGTGCCATCAGTGAGTCTGCAGATTCGGGCGAGCAGTACTTC
CDR3: CAISESADSGEQYF

D: NA
V: TRBV6-6
J: TRBJ2-2
size: NA
DNA: TGTGCCAGCAGGAGGGACTCCTCTACCGGGGAGCTGTTTTTT
CDR3: CASRRDSSTGELFF

D: NA
V: TRBV9
J: TRBJ1-4
size: NA
DNA: TGTGCCAGCACCGAGCACGGGACGGGGACTAATGAAAAACTGTTTTTT
CDR3: CASTEHGTGTNEKLFF